This TCR beta chain is from a study of Ad26.COV2.S vaccination and SARS-CoV-2 variants. The wider study: Ad26.COV2.S shots went into the muscle once or twice, 56 days apart.

This CDR3 spans 13 amino acids. Trimming stripped 4 bases from V and 2 bases from J, with 9 bases between. CDR1 SGHRS and CDR2 YFSETQ come from the germline V gene. Documented treatment: roughly 20 received Ad26.COV2.S at low or high dose, single or two shots; 5 received placebo; per-sample allocation not given. Sampling was performed 63 days after the first vaccine or placebo injection. The protocol was immunoSEQ multiplex PCR, while the TCRdb copy is restricted to in-frame clones and leaves out a portion. Of roughly 450,000 clones in the sample, more than 80% are singletons; the top ten hold 9% to 15%.

The chain is built from TRBV5-1 and TRBJ2-5; D call uncertain. This TCR was sampled from a person aged 18 to 59 who received the Ad26.COV2.S COVID-19 vaccine or a placebo. The material sequenced was peripheral blood, taken in a trial of Ad26.COV2.S vaccine versus placebo. For the CDR3, the DNA is TGCGCCAGCAGCGACTGGCGGCAAGAGACCCAGTACTTC. This gives the protein CASSDWRQETQYF.